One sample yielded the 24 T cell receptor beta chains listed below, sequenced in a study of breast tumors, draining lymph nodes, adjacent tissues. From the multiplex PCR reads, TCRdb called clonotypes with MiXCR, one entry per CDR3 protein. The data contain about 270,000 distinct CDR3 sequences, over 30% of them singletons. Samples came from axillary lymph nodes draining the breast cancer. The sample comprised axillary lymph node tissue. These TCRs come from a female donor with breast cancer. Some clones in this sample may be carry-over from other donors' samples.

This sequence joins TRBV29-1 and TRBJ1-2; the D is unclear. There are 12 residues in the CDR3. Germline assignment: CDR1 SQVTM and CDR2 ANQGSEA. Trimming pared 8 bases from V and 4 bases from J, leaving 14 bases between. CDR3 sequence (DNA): TGCAGCTATGAAGGGTCGACCTATGGCTACACCTTC. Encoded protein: CSYEGSTYGYTF. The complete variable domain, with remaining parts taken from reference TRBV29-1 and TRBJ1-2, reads SAVISQKPSRDICQRGTSLTIQCQVDSQVTMMFWYRQQPGQSLTLIATANQGSEATYESGFVIDKFPISRPNLTFSTLTVSNMSPEDSSIYLCSYEGSTYGYTFGSGTRLTVV.

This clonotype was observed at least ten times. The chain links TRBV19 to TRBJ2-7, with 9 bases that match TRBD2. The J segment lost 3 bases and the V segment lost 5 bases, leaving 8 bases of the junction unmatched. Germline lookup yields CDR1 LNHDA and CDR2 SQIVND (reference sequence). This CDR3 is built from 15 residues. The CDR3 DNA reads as TGTGCCAGTAGTTTGGGTCTAGCGGGAATCTACGAGCAGTACTTC. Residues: CASSLGLAGIYEQYF.

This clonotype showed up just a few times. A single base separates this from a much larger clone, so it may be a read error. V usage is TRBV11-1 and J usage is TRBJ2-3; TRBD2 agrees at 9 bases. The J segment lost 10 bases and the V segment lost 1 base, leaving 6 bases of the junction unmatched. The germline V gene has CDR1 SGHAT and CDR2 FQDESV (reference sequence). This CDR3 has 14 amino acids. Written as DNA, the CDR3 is TGTGCCAGCAGCTTAGGACTAGCGGCACGCGCGCAGTATTTT. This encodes CASSLGLAARAQYF.

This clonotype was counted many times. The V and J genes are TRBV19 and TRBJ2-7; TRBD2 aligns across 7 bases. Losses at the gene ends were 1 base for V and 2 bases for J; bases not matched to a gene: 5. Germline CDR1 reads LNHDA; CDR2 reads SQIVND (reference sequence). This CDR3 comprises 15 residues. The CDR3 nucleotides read TGTGCCAGTAGTATAGCCCAGCGGGGCCCCTACGAGCAGTACTTC. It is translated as CASSIAQRGPYEQYF.

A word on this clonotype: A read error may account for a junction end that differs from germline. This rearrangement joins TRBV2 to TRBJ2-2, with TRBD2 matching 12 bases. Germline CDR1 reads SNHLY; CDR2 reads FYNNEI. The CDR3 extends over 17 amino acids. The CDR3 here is CASRPTSGRSNTGELSW. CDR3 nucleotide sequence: TGTGCCAGCAGGCCGACTAGCGGGAGATCGAACACCGGGGAGCTGTCTTGG.

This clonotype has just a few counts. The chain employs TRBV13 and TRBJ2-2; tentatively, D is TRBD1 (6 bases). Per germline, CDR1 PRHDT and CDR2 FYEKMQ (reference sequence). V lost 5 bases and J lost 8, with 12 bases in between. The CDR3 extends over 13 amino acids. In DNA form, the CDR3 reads TGTGCCAGCAGCCCAGGGGAGAGAGGGGAGCTGTTTTTT. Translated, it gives CASSPGERGELFF.

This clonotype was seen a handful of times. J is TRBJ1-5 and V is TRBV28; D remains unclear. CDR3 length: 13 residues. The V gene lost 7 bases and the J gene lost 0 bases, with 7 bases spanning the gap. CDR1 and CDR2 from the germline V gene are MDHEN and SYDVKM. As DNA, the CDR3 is TGTGCCAGCATAGCGTATAGCAATCAGCCCCAGCATTTT. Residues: CASIAYSNQPQHF.

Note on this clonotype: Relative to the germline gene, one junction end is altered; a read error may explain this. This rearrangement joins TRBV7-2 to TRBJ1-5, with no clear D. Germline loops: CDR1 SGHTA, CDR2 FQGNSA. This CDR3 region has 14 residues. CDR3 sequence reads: CASSLVGGFLPQRF. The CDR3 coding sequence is TGTGCCAGCAGCTTAGTTGGCGGGTTCCTGCCCCAGCGTTTT.

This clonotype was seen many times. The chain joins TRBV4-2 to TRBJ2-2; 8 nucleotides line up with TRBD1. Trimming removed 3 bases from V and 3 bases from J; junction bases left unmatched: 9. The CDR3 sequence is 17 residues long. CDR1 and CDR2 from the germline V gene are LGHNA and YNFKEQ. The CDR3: CASSHSARDRYTGELFF. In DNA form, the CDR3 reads TGTGCCAGCAGCCACTCGGCTCGGGACAGGTACACCGGGGAGCTGTTTTTT.

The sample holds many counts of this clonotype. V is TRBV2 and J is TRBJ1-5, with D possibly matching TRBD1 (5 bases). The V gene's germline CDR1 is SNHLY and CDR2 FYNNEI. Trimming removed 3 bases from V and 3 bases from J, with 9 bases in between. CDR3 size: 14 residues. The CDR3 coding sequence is TGTGCCAGCAGTGATAGGGACCCCAATCAGCCCCAGCATTTT. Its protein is CASSDRDPNQPQHF. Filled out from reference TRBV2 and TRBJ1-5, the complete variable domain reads EPEVTQTPSHQVTQMGQEVILRCVPISNHLYFYWYRQILGQKVEFLVSFYNNEISEKSEIFDDQFSVERPDGSNFTLKIRSTKLEDSAMYFCASSDRDPNQPQHFGDGTRLSIL.

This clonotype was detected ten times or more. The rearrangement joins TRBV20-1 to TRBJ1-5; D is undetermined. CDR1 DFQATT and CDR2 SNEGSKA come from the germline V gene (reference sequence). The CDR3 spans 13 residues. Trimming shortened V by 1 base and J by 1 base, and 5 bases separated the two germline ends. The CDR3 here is CSARGRSNQPQHF. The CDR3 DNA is TGCAGTGCTAGAGGACGCAGCAATCAGCCCCAGCATTTT.

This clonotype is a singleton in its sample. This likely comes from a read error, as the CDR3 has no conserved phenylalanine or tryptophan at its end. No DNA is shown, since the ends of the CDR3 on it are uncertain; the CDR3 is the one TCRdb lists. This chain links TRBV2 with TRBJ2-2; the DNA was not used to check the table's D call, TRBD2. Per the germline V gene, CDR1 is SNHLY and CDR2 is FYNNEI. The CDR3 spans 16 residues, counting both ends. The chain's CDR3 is CASSGSSATNTGERMS.

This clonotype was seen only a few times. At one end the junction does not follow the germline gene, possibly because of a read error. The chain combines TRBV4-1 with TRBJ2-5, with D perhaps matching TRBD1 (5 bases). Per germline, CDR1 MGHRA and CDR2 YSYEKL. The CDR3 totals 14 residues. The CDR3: CASSKTVNQETQCF. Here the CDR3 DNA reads TGCGCCAGCAGCAAGACAGTAAACCAAGAGACCCAGTGCTTC.

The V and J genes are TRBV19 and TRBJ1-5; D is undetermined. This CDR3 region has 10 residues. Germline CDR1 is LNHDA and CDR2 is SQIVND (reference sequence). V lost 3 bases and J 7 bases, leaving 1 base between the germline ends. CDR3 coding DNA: TGTGCCAGTAGTATGCAGCCCCAGCATTTT. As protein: CASSMQPQHF.

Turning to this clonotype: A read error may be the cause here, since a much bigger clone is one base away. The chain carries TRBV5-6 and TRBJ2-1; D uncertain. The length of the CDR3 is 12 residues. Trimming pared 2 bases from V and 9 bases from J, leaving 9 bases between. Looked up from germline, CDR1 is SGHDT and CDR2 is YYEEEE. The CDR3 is CASSFSRTEQFF. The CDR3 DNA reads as TGTGCCAGCAGCTTTTCCCGGACTGAGCAGTTCTTC.

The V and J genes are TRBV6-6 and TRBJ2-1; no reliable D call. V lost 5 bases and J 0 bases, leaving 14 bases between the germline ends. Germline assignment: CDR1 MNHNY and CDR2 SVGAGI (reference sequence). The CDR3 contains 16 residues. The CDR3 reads CASSHRTESSYNEQFF. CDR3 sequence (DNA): TGTGCCAGCAGTCACCGCACCGAGAGCTCCTACAATGAGCAGTTCTTC.

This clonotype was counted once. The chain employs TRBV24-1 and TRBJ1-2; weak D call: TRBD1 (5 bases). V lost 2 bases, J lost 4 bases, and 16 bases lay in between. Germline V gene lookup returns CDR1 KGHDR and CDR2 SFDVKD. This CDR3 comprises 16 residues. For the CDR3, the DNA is TGTGCCACCAGTGATTCACTGGGACTAGCGGGCTATGGCTACACCTTC. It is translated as CATSDSLGLAGYGYTF.

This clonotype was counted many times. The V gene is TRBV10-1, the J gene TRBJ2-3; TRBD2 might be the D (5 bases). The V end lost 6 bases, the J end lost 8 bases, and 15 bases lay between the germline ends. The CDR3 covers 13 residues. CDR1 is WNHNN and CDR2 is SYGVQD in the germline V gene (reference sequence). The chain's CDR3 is CASRIAPDGTQYF. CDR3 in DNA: TGCGCCAGCAGGATAGCGCCTGACGGTACGCAGTATTTT.

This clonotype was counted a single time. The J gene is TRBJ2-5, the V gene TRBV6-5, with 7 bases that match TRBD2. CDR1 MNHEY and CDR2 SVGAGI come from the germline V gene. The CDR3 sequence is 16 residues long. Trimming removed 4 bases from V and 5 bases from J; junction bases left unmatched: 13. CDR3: CASSSSPSGMEETQYF. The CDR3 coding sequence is TGTGCCAGCAGTTCATCGCCCAGCGGGATGGAGGAGACCCAGTACTTC.

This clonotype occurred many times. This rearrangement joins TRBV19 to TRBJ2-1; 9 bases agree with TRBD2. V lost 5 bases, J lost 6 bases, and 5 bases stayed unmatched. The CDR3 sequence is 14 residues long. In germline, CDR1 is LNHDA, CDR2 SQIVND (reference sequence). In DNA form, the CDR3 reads TGTGCCAGTAGTCCGGGACTAGCCACCAATGAGCAGTTCTTC. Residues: CASSPGLATNEQFF.

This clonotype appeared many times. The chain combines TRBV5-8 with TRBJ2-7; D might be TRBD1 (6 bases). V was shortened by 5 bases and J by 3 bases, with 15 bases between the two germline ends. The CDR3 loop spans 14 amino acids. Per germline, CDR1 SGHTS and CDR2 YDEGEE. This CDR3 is CASSQQGDGYEQYF. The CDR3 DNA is TGTGCCAGCAGTCAACAGGGAGATGGCTACGAGCAGTACTTC.

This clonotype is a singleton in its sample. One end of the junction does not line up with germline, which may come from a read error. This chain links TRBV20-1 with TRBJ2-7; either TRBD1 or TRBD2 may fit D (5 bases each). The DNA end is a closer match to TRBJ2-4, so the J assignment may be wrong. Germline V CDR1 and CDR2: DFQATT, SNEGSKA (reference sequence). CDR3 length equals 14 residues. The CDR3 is CSAWDPAPKTIQYF. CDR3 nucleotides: TGCAGTGCATGGGACCCGGCTCCCAAAACCATTCAGTACTTC.

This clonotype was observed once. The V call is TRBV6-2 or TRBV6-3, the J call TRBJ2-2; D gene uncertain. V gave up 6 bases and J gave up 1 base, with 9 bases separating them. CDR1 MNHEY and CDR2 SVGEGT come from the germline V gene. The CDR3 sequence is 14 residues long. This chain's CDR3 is CASSPSLNTGELFF. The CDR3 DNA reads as TGTGCCAGCAGCCCCTCCCTGAACACCGGGGAGCTGTTTTTT.

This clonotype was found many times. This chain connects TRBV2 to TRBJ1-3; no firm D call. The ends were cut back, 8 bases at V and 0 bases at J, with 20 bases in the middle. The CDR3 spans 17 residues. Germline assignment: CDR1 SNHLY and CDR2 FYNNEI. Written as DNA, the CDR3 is TGTGCCAGCTCTCCACTGGCAGGCCGCATCTCTGGAAACACCATATATTTT. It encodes CASSPLAGRISGNTIYF.